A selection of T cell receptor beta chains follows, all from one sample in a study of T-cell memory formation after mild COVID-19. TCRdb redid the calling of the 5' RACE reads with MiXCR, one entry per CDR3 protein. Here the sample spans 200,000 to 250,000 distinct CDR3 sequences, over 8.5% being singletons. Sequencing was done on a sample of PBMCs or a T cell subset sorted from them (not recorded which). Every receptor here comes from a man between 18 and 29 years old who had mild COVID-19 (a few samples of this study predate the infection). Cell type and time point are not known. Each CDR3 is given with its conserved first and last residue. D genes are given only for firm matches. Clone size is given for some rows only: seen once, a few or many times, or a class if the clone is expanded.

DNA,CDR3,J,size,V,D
TGTGCCAGCAGCCAAGACTCCCCAGGGCTTGGCTACACCTTC,CASSQDSPGLGYTF,TRBJ1-2,few,TRBV4-2,-
TGTGCCAGCAGTCTCCGAGCGGGACTTACCTACGAGCAGTACTTC,CASSLRAGLTYEQYF,TRBJ2-7,few,TRBV12-3/TRBV12-4,TRBD2
TGCAGCGTTCCGGATCCGGGAAGCTATGGCTACACCTTC,CSVPDPGSYGYTF,TRBJ1-2,few,TRBV29-1,-
TGTGCCAGCAGTGACGGGACAGGGTTCAGTCAGCCCCAGCATTTT,CASSDGTGFSQPQHF,TRBJ1-5,few,TRBV2,TRBD1
TGCGCCAGCAGCCAAGAGGGGACCCCGAACACTGAAGCTTTCTTT,CASSQEGTPNTEAFF,TRBJ1-1,-,TRBV4-3,-
TGTGCCAGCAAGTGGCGGCCAGGTTATGGCTACACCTTC,CASKWRPGYGYTF,TRBJ1-2,-,TRBV27,-
TGTGCCACCAGTGATACAAAACAGGGGAATCGAGGCACAGATACGCAGTATTTT,CATSDTKQGNRGTDTQYF,TRBJ2-3,-,TRBV24-1,TRBD1
TGTGCCAGCAGCACATACTTAAGCACAGATACGCAGTATTTT,CASSTYLSTDTQYF,TRBJ2-3,many,TRBV7-2,-
TGTGCCAGCAGTGCGCAGTCTGGGGGGCTGAGGGGCTACACCTTC,CASSAQSGGLRGYTF,TRBJ1-2,few,TRBV6-6,-
TGTGCCAGTAGTATATCAGGGAGAGCGGGCTACACCTTC,CASSISGRAGYTF,TRBJ1-2,-,TRBV19,-
TGTGCCAGCAGTTACGGACTCGGGGGGGCTGAGGCAGATACGCAGTATTTT,CASSYGLGGAEADTQYF,TRBJ2-3,-,TRBV6-6,TRBD2
TGCAGTGCTGGCTACGGGGCCTACGAGCAGTACTTC,CSAGYGAYEQYF,TRBJ2-7,many,TRBV20-1,-
TGTGCCAGCAGCGTAGGTTCAGGCCCTCGAGGAGGCTACACCTTC,CASSVGSGPRGGYTF,TRBJ1-2,-,TRBV9,-
TGTGCCAGCAGTTTAGGTCGCCCACAAAACATTCAGTACTTC,CASSLGRPQNIQYF,TRBJ2-4,few,TRBV27,-
TGCAGTGCTAGAAAGGGAGTGGATACGCAGTATTTT,CSARKGVDTQYF,TRBJ2-3,few,TRBV20-1,-
TGCGCCAGCAGCTTGGCCGGGACAGGGGGAAATCAGCCCCAGCATTTT,CASSLAGTGGNQPQHF,TRBJ1-5,-,TRBV5-1,TRBD1